This T cell receptor beta chain was sequenced in a study of identical twins. Study results and limitations: Analyses based on zero insertions could be partly confounded by invariant MAIT and iNKT cells.

The CDR3 loop spans 12 amino acids. V lost 4 bases and J 5 bases, leaving 7 bases between the germline ends. A single record per CDR3 protein comes from TCRdb applying MiXCR to the 5' RACE reads. The sample contains around 960,000 distinct CDR3 sequences, 9% to 15% of which appear only once. This clonotype was observed many times. Its antigen is unidentified. These data also featured in a second study, about yellow fever vaccine responses in identical twins. That work contributes: Twins reportedly had a vaccine T cell response that seemed partly convergent, partly personalized.

The sequence derives from a woman between 18 and 30 years old in good health. Sequenced: PBMCs. This chain connects TRBV12-3 or TRBV12-4 to TRBJ2-3; D unresolved. The CDR3 DNA is TGTGCCAGCAGTTGGGATGGAGATACGCAGTATTTT. Encoded protein: CASSWDGDTQYF.